This TCR beta chain was captured by sequencing in a study of siplizumab effects on memory and regulatory T cells. CDR1 and CDR2 from the germline V gene are MDHEN and SYDVKM. The CDR3 contains 15 residues. With 3 bases clipped from V and 4 bases from J, the junction kept 3 bases outside the gene matches. Overall study findings and caveats: The study found that siplizumab significantly reduced alloreactive sequences traceable to unstimulated CD4+ memory cells. No more than a minor fraction of alloreactive clones could be traced back to unstimulated subsets. Naive T cells apparently outstripped memory cells in diversity and seemed major alloresponse contributors.

Assayed TCR templates numbered 90,000 to 100,000 for each sample. Libraries were prepared by immunoSEQ multiplex PCR; TCRdb keeps only in-frame clonotypes and omits some of them. The sample lists around 100,000 clones; approximately 94% were seen once. As to this clone: Its antigen is unknown.

The clonotype originates from a human donor in good health. The chain employs TRBV28 and TRBJ1-2; the match to TRBD1 covers 12 bases. The specimen was Tregs sorted from blood. The chain's CDR3 is CASSFSGQGAYGYTF. The CDR3 DNA follows: TGTGCCAGCAGTTTCTCGGGACAGGGGGCCTATGGCTACACCTTC.